Shown below are 30 T cell receptor beta chains from a single sample sequenced in a study. TCRdb re-called the 5' RACE reads with MiXCR, one entry per CDR3 protein. The sample lists over 50,000 distinct CDR3 sequences, about 25% occurring once. Sequencing input: tumor-infiltrating naive CD4+ T cells sorted from the breast tumor. Subset given: naive CD4+ T cells, CD4+CD45RA+CD25-. All receptors derive from a female donor with breast cancer.

This rearrangement joins TRBV7-2 to TRBJ2-3; weak D call: TRBD2 (5 bases). There are 14 residues in the CDR3. Per germline, CDR1 SGHTA and CDR2 FQGNSA. V was pared by 5 bases and J by 0 bases, with 9 bases between. In DNA, the CDR3 is TGTGCCAGCAGCCCCCCGGGAAGCACAGATACGCAGTATTTT. It yields the protein CASSPPGSTDTQYF.

On this clonotype: One end of the junction fails to match germline, which may point to a read error. The rearrangement links TRBV11-2 to TRBJ1-6; D unresolved. Germline V gene lookup returns CDR1 SGHAT and CDR2 FQNNGV. CDR3 size: 13 residues. CDR3 DNA sequence: TGTGCCAGCAGCTTTAGAAGTGCTTCACTCCTCCACTTT. Its translation is CASSFRSASLLHF.

This clonotype was seen a few times. The genes are TRBV28 and TRBJ2-6, with D unclear. Trimming took off 5 bases at V and 2 bases at J, with 19 bases between the two ends. CDR3 length: 18 amino acids. CDR1 MDHEN and CDR2 SYDVKM come from the germline V gene. The CDR3 here is CASSPFLLSGPGANVLTF. CDR3 nucleotides: TGTGCCAGCAGTCCGTTTCTTTTATCAGGTCCTGGGGCCAACGTCCTGACTTTC.

This clonotype was counted ten times or more. The V call is TRBV15, the J call TRBJ1-1; D unclear. Germline loops: CDR1 LNHNV, CDR2 YYDKDF (reference sequence). Trimming removed 0 bases from V and 7 bases from J, with 9 bases in between. The CDR3 totals 13 residues. The CDR3 nucleotides are TGTGCCACCAGCAGAGATGGAGGCGGTGAAGCTTTCTTT. This codes for CATSRDGGGEAFF.

The genes are TRBV10-3 and TRBJ1-2; D might be TRBD1 (5 bases). This CDR3 comprises 14 residues. V was cut by 3 bases and J by 5 bases, with 13 bases left in between. Germline loops: CDR1 ENHRY, CDR2 SYGVKD. CDR3 nucleotides: TGTGCCATCAGTGAAGGGGAGTGGGGGTATGGCTACACCTTC. It codes for CAISEGEWGYGYTF.

This clonotype was seen more than once but under ten times. The chain carries TRBV5-1 and TRBJ2-1, with 7 bases aligning to TRBD2. CDR3 size: 20 residues. Germline V gives CDR1 SGHRS, CDR2 YFSETQ. Germline trimming cut 4 bases from V and 4 bases from J; bases unmatched to any gene: 23. Here the CDR3 DNA reads TGCGCCAGCAGCCTGGCGTCTAGCGGACGCCTCCAGGACCGATACAATGAGCAGTTCTTC. The encoded protein is CASSLASSGRLQDRYNEQFF.

This clonotype was detected only a few times. The chain joins TRBV4-3 to TRBJ1-1; 7 positions agree with TRBD1. This CDR3 comprises 17 residues. Germline lookup yields CDR1 LGHNA and CDR2 YSLEER. Trimming took 0 bases from V and 5 from J; bases not matched to a gene: 12. In nucleotides, the CDR3 is TGCGCCAGCAGCCAAGATGAGTTAGGGGGCGTAGGGACTGAAGCTTTCTTT. Amino acids: CASSQDELGGVGTEAFF.

This clonotype showed up just a few times. The V and J genes are TRBV6-1 and TRBJ2-1; possibly TRBD1 for D (7 bases). V dropped 5 bases and J dropped 8 bases, with 34 bases sitting between them. Germline V CDR1 and CDR2: MNHNS, SASEGT. This CDR3 contains 20 residues. CDR3 in amino acids: CASSPGGPTDGRVLFDEQFF. CDR3 nucleotide sequence: TGTGCCAGCAGTCCAGGGGGACCGACTGACGGGAGAGTGTTATTCGATGAGCAGTTCTTC.

The chain has TRBV4-1 and TRBJ2-5, with 8 bases matching TRBD2. The CDR3 is 17 residues long. With V trimmed by 6 bases and J by 2 bases, 14 bases remained unmatched. Looked up from germline, CDR1 is MGHRA and CDR2 is YSYEKL. CDR3 region: CASSPSILAGRQETQYF. The CDR3 DNA is TGCGCCAGCAGTCCAAGTATATTAGCGGGAAGGCAAGAGACCCAGTACTTC.

The J gene is TRBJ2-7, the V gene TRBV7-8; no firm D call. This CDR3 has 13 amino acids. Germline CDR1 is SGHVS and CDR2 is FQNEAQ. V dropped 0 bases and J dropped 7 bases, with 10 bases sitting between them. The CDR3 here is CASSLAHLKEQYF. The DNA of the CDR3 is TGTGCCAGCAGCTTAGCGCACCTCAAGGAGCAGTACTTC.

This rearrangement joins TRBV5-1 to TRBJ2-1; D possibly corresponds to TRBD1 (6 bases). The germline gives CDR1 SGHRS, CDR2 YFSETQ. The CDR3 is 14 residues long. V lost 4 bases and J lost 4, with 12 bases in between. In nucleotides, the CDR3 is TGCGCCAGCAGCCCAGGGGACCCATACAATGAGCAGTTCTTC. Amino acids: CASSPGDPYNEQFF.

This clonotype came up a few times. The rearrangement uses TRBV7-3 and TRBJ1-1; no clear D gene. This CDR3 is 14 amino acids long. Trimming cost V 3 bases and J 1 base, with 9 bases left between them. CDR1 and CDR2 from the germline V gene are SGHTA and FQGTGA. The DNA for the CDR3 is TGTGCCAGCAGCTTGGGGAGTTCGAACACTGAAGCTTTCTTT. Its protein product is CASSLGSSNTEAFF.

In its sample, this clonotype was seen a few times. J is TRBJ1-4 and V is TRBV5-8, with D hard to call. CDR3 length: 14 residues. Germline assignment: CDR1 SGHTS and CDR2 YDEGEE. V lost 1 base to trimming and J lost 4 bases, with 8 bases between them. The CDR3 loop is CASSLYGFNEKLFF. CDR3 bases: TGTGCCAGCAGCTTGTACGGCTTTAATGAAAAACTGTTTTTT.

This chain connects TRBV7-2 to TRBJ2-1, with D perhaps TRBD2 (5 bases). From germline, CDR1 is SGHTA and CDR2 FQGNSA. The CDR3 runs to 15 residues. Trimming took off 5 bases at V and 8 bases at J, with 19 bases between the two ends. The CDR3 spells CASSAQVSRGHEQFF. DNA for the CDR3: TGTGCCAGCAGCGCCCAAGTTTCCCGCGGGCATGAGCAGTTCTTC.

The CDR3 reads CASSPAGTSGSPGGGAQYF. CDR3 DNA: TGCGCCAGCAGCCCCGCCGGGACTAGCGGGAGTCCCGGCGGGGGGGCGCAGTATTTT. The chain links TRBV4-1 to TRBJ2-3; 14 nucleotides align to TRBD2. Germline CDR1 and CDR2: MGHRA and YSYEKL. CDR3 length: 19 amino acids. The V gene end was trimmed by 4 bases and the J gene end by 10 bases; junction bases not matched to a gene: 19.

This clonotype has only a few counts. The chain couples TRBV3-1 to TRBJ1-6; D call uncertain. The CDR3 runs to 13 residues. The germline V and J ends were trimmed by 4 bases and 2 bases, with 3 bases remaining between them. Germline V lookup: CDR1 LGHDT, CDR2 YNNKEL (reference sequence). The CDR3 nucleotides are TGTGCCAGCAGCCCGGCCTATAATTCACCCCTCCACTTT. It translates to CASSPAYNSPLHF.

The V and J genes are TRBV5-1 and TRBJ1-1, with D possibly being TRBD1 (5 bases). Germline CDR1 SGHRS, CDR2 YFSETQ. Trimming shortened V by 1 base and J by 5 bases, and 18 bases separated the two germline ends. The CDR3 is 16 residues long. CDR3: CASSLSIAGRGTEAFF. CDR3 in DNA: TGCGCCAGCAGCTTGTCAATTGCAGGCCGGGGGACTGAAGCTTTCTTT.

The V call is TRBV4-1, the J call TRBJ2-3; D gene ambiguous. Per germline, CDR1 MGHRA and CDR2 YSYEKL. The ends were cut back, 1 base at V and 6 bases at J, with 20 bases in the middle. The CDR3 length is 17 residues. The CDR3, as DNA: TGCGCCAGCAGCCAAGGGAGACTGGCAGTACATGTCGATACGCAGTATTTT. Protein sequence: CASSQGRLAVHVDTQYF.

The chain employs TRBV18 and TRBJ2-1, with 7 bases lining up with TRBD2. Germline V CDR1 and CDR2: KGHSH, LQKENI. This CDR3 spans 16 amino acids. The trim removed 1 base at V and 2 bases at J, leaving 5 bases unmatched. CDR3: CASSPRGGETYNEQFF. The CDR3 nucleotides read TGTGCCAGCTCACCACGGGGGGGGGAGACCTACAATGAGCAGTTCTTC.

This clonotype has a handful of counts. The gene calls are TRBV7-2 and TRBJ2-3, with D hard to call. CDR3 size: 13 residues. Germline V gene data show CDR1 as SGHTA and CDR2 as FQGNSA. V was shortened by 3 bases and J by 5 bases, with 9 bases between the two germline ends. The DNA for the CDR3 is TGTGCCAGCAGCTTCGACTGGGTAGATACGCAGTATTTT. Protein: CASSFDWVDTQYF. The full variable domain, its missing parts supplied by reference TRBV7-2 and TRBJ2-3, is GAGVSQSPSNKVTEKGKDVELRCDPISGHTALYWYRQSLGQGLEFLIYFQGNSAPDKSGLPSDRFSAERTGGSVSTLTIQRTQQEDSAVYLCASSFDWVDTQYFGPGTRLTVL.

Turning to this clonotype: Here the CDR3 omits its conserved ending phenylalanine or tryptophan, so a read error is the likely source. V gene TRBV6-5 combines with J gene TRBJ2-7; TRBD1 might be the D (5 bases). Trimming cost V 7 bases and J 5 bases, with 15 bases left between them. CDR3 length: 13 residues. CDR1 is MNHEY, CDR2 SVGAGI, per germline. The CDR3 nucleotides read TGTGCCAGCACCCTACGAGGCAGGGACGAGCAGTACCTC. This encodes CASTLRGRDEQYL.

Points on this clonotype: The CDR3 does not close with the conserved phenylalanine or tryptophan, likely indicating a read error. This chain uses TRBV10-1 with TRBJ1-3; D gene unclear. This CDR3 contains 14 residues. The germline V gene has CDR1 WNHNN and CDR2 SYGVQD (reference sequence). V dropped 4 bases and J dropped 0 bases, with 7 bases sitting between them. CDR3 DNA sequence: TGCGCCAGCAGTGGACACGGCTCTGGAAACACCATATATCTT. This gives the protein CASSGHGSGNTIYL.

With respect to this clonotype: This may stem from a read error, because a much larger clone lies one nucleotide away. This rearrangement joins TRBV7-7 to TRBJ1-3; 11 bases line up with TRBD1. The CDR3 has 16 residues. Germline CDR1 reads SSHAT; CDR2 reads FNYEAQ (reference sequence). CDR3 residues: CTSSLGTGGTGNTIYF. The CDR3 DNA is TGTACTAGCAGCTTAGGGACAGGGGGAACTGGAAACACCATATATTTT.

The table lists this clonotype with a few counts. The chain joins TRBV12-3 or TRBV12-4 to TRBJ2-7; TRBD1 is a possible D gene (6 bases). This CDR3 comprises 17 residues. Between the trimmed V and J ends, which lost 6 bases and 0 bases, there was a span of 21 bases. This chain's CDR3 is CASSRNPGTRSSYEQYF. In DNA, the CDR3 is TGTGCCAGCAGCCGCAATCCCGGGACAAGGAGCTCCTACGAGCAGTACTTC.

This clonotype came up a few times. J is TRBJ2-7 and V is TRBV7-6; 8 nucleotides align to TRBD2. CDR3 length: 15 amino acids. CDR1 SGHVS and CDR2 FNYEAQ come from the germline V gene. J was trimmed by 3 bases and V by 5 bases; bases with no gene match: 9. CDR3 coding DNA: TGTGCCAGCAGCCTATACGGAGCGGGGGACTACGAGCAGTACTTC. Amino acids: CASSLYGAGDYEQYF.

This clonotype was seen ten or more times. The gene calls are TRBV20-1 and TRBJ2-1; D uncertain. CDR3 length equals 13 residues. V was cut by 7 bases and J by 3 bases, with 13 bases left in between. Germline V CDR1 and CDR2: DFQATT, SNEGSKA (reference sequence). Here the CDR3 reads CSVRNPNYNEQFF. CDR3 bases: TGCAGTGTGAGAAACCCCAACTACAATGAGCAGTTCTTC.

V usage is TRBV4-1 and J usage is TRBJ2-7, with D tentatively TRBD2 (7 bases). CDR1 is MGHRA and CDR2 is YSYEKL in the germline V gene. This CDR3 region has 16 residues. V was clipped by 1 base and J by 6 bases, with 19 bases between them. CDR3 residues: CASSQAWARGGSEQYF. The CDR3 coding sequence is TGCGCCAGCAGCCAAGCGTGGGCCCGCGGGGGCAGCGAGCAGTACTTC.

The gene calls are TRBV6-1 and TRBJ2-1; 9 bases are shared with TRBD2. V dropped 6 bases and J dropped 8; count of bases not matched to a gene: 5. CDR1 and CDR2 from the germline V gene are MNHNS and SASEGT. CDR3 length equals 13 residues. The CDR3 DNA is TGTGCCAGCAGCGATAGCGGGAGATATGAGCAGTTCTTC. It specifies CASSDSGRYEQFF.

The chain employs TRBV5-1 and TRBJ1-2, with D possibly matching TRBD1 (5 bases). The CDR3 contains 15 residues. The ends were cut back, 0 bases at V and 4 bases at J, with 13 bases in the middle. Germline CDR1 SGHRS, CDR2 YFSETQ. CDR3 nucleotide sequence: TGCGCCAGCAGCTTGGTTTTAGGGACGGGCTATGGCTACACCTTC. Translation: CASSLVLGTGYGYTF.

This clonotype turned up a few times. This rearrangement joins TRBV12-3 or TRBV12-4 to TRBJ2-4; 7 bases agree with TRBD2. Trimming cost V 6 bases and J 6 bases; bases outside gene matches: 8. The CDR3 length is 14 residues. CDR3 nucleotide sequence: TGTGCCAGCAGAACACGGGAGGAAAGAAACATTCAGTACTTC. Protein sequence: CASRTREERNIQYF.